These T cell receptor beta chains were read from a single sample in a study of regulatory T cells in long-lasting Graves disease. TCRdb fed the multiplex PCR reads into MiXCR, producing one record per CDR3 protein. The top ten clones hold about 12% of a sample with about 210,000 distinct CDR3 sequences, roughly a fifth of them seen once. These data also featured in a second study, about T cells in Graves' hyperthyroidism and ophthalmopathy.

Sequencing was performed on peripheral blood mononuclear cells (PBMCs), taken at new diagnosis, from a patient treated with antithyroid drugs. These receptors were collected from a woman in her 30s with Graves disease. The CDR3 runs from the conserved cysteine through the conserved F or W. The order of the fields is clone size, D gene, J gene, V gene, CDR3 DNA, CDR3 protein. D genes are given only for firm matches. Some rows mark clone size as missing; the rest say once, few, many or name a class of expanded clone.

>many|.|TRBJ2-7|TRBV28
TGTGCCAGCAGTTACGGACAGTACGAGCAGTACTTC
CASSYGQYEQYF
>many|.|TRBJ1-4|TRBV6-1
TGTGCCAGCAGTGAGGGGGACGGGAATGAAAAACTGTTTTTT
CASSEGDGNEKLFF
>many|.|TRBJ2-1|TRBV20-1
TGCAGTGCTTACCGATCGGCGGGGCGGGGTGAGCAGTTCTTC
CSAYRSAGRGEQFF
>many|.|TRBJ2-2|TRBV7-9
TGTGCCAGCAGCTTCTGGGGGGACACCGGGGAGCTGTTTTTT
CASSFWGDTGELFF
>.|.|TRBJ1-4|TRBV27
TGTGCCAGCAGTTTATCGAAGGGGGTGGGTGAAAAACTGTTTTTT
CASSLSKGVGEKLFF
>many|.|TRBJ2-2|TRBV5-6
TGTGCCAGCAGCTTGATGGTAGGGCAAAACACCGGGGAGCTGTTTTTT
CASSLMVGQNTGELFF
>.|TRBD2|TRBJ2-5|TRBV10-3
TGTGCCATCAGTGATATCGGCGGGGGAGAGACCCAGTACTTC
CAISDIGGGETQYF
>.|.|TRBJ2-7|TRBV18
TGTGCCAGCTCACCACCGTCCAGGGGAAGCTACGAGCAGTACTTC
CASSPPSRGSYEQYF
>.|TRBD1|TRBJ2-5|TRBV2
TGTGCCAGCTGGGACAGGAATGAAGGGACCCAGTACTTC
CASWDRNEGTQYF
>.|.|TRBJ1-2|TRBV7-9
TGTGTCAGCAGCCCCGGGAGCAATAACTATGGCTACACCTTC
CVSSPGSNNYGYTF
>many|TRBD1|TRBJ2-7|TRBV9
TGTGCCAGCAGCGTTGCGGGACAGGGGTCTTCCTACGAGCAGTACTTC
CASSVAGQGSSYEQYF
>once|.|TRBJ2-7|TRBV11-1
TGTGCCAGCAGCAAACATGCGGAGGACGAGCAGTACTTC
CASSKHAEDEQYF
>.|TRBD1|TRBJ1-1|TRBV18
TGTGCCAGCTCACCCCCGGCCGGGACAGGGGTCACTGAAGCTTTCTTT
CASSPPAGTGVTEAFF
>few|TRBD1|TRBJ2-2|TRBV5-5
TGTGCCAGCAGCTTCTTGACAGGGTCCTCCGGGGAGCTGTTTTTT
CASSFLTGSSGELFF
>many|TRBD1|TRBJ1-1|TRBV6-1
TGTGCCAGCAGGGAGGACAGGGGACAACCTGAAGCTTTCTTT
CASREDRGQPEAFF
>many|TRBD1|TRBJ1-1|TRBV5-4
TGTGCCAGCAGCTTGGCCCCCCCCGGGACAGGTGCTGAAGCTTTCTTT
CASSLAPPGTGAEAFF
>many|.|TRBJ1-5|TRBV20-1
TGCAGTGCTAAAGGGGACGCCAATCAGCCCCAGCATTTT
CSAKGDANQPQHF
>many|TRBD1|TRBJ2-5|TRBV28
TGTGCCAGCCGACAGGGTCAAGAGACCCAGTACTTC
CASRQGQETQYF
>many|.|TRBJ1-2|TRBV18
TGTGCCAGCTCACCGTGGGGAGACTATGGCTACACCTTC
CASSPWGDYGYTF
>many|TRBD1|TRBJ1-5|TRBV6-1
TGTGCCAGCAGTGAAGGGACAGGTCATCAGCCCCAGCATTTT
CASSEGTGHQPQHF
>many|TRBD2|TRBJ2-1|TRBV7-6
TGTGCCAGCAGCTCTCGCTTAGCGGGGCCCAATAACAATGAGCAGTTCTTC
CASSSRLAGPNNNEQFF
>few|TRBD1|TRBJ2-7|TRBV5-5
TGTGCCAGCAGCCGGACAGGGGTTTCCTACGAGCAGTACTTC
CASSRTGVSYEQYF
>few|.|TRBJ2-3|TRBV7-3
TGTGCCAGCAGCCTAGGACCAGATACGCAGTATTTT
CASSLGPDTQYF
>.|.|TRBJ2-3|TRBV10-1
TGCGCCAGCAGTGAGTCCGGAGGCCACCGAGGGACGCAGTATTTT
CASSESGGHRGTQYF
>many|.|TRBJ1-2|TRBV28
TGTGCCAGCAGTCGGGGGGGTGGCTACACCTTC
CASSRGGGYTF
>many|TRBD1|TRBJ2-3|TRBV7-8
TGTGCCAGCAGCTTACAGTCGGGGGACAGGGGGTATTTT
CASSLQSGDRGYF
>many|.|TRBJ1-2|TRBV2
TGTGCCAGCAGTGAAACTAGGGGACAATCCTTC
CASSETRGQSF
>many|.|TRBJ1-2|TRBV3-1
TGTGCCAGCAGCCTCCCCGATCGGGGGCCAGTACAGACCTTC
CASSLPDRGPVQTF
>few|.|TRBJ1-2|TRBV19
TGTGCCAGTAGTCCAACCGATATGCCTAAACATGGCTACACCTTC
CASSPTDMPKHGYTF
>.|.|TRBJ1-1|TRBV27
TGTGCCAGCAGTTCCTATACCCGGGACCTTAACACTAAAGCTTTCTTT
CASSSYTRDLNTKAFF
>few|TRBD2|TRBJ2-7|TRBV20-1
TGCAGTGCTAGAGATCGGGCTAGCGGGAGTTCCGAGCAGTACTTC
CSARDRASGSSEQYF
>many|.|TRBJ2-7|TRBV7-9
TGTGCCAGCTGGAACGGGCAGTCCTACGAGCAGTACTTC
CASWNGQSYEQYF
>many|.|TRBJ2-1|TRBV12-3/TRBV12-4
TGTGCCAGCAGTTTGGGCCGAGGGGGCAATGAGCAGTTCTTC
CASSLGRGGNEQFF
>few|.|TRBJ2-1|TRBV7-9
TGTGCCAGCAGCCCCGCCCAATCTTACAATGAGCAGTTCTTC
CASSPAQSYNEQFF
>many|TRBD1|TRBJ1-2|TRBV2
TGTGCCAGCAGTGGGGACAGGGTACATGGCTACACCTTC
CASSGDRVHGYTF
>many|.|TRBJ2-5|TRBV28
TGTGCCAGCAGTTTATTCGGTGCTACCAGCCAAGAGACCCAGTACTTC
CASSLFGATSQETQYF
>many|.|TRBJ1-1|TRBV11-2
TGTGCCAGCAGCCAGAATGGGGGAACTGAAGCTTTCTTT
CASSQNGGTEAFF
>.|.|TRBJ2-1|TRBV6-1
TGTGCCAGCACCTATAACAGGGGGGGACGGGACGAGCAGTTCTTC
CASTYNRGGRDEQFF
>few|.|TRBJ2-1|TRBV7-9
TGTGCCAGCCTCGAATACAATGAGCAGTTCTTC
CASLEYNEQFF
>many|.|TRBJ2-1|TRBV27
TGTGCCAGCAGTTTATCGGGCTTCGTGGGCGGGAAAGGGGTTGAGCAGTTCTTC
CASSLSGFVGGKGVEQFF
>many|TRBD1|TRBJ2-5|TRBV20-1
TGCAGTGCTACCTCGACCCGGGACAGTACGCGAGAGACCCAGTACTTC
CSATSTRDSTRETQYF
>many|TRBD2|TRBJ2-7|TRBV27
TGTGCCAGCAAGTCTAGCGGGAGAGGAGAGCAGTACTTC
CASKSSGRGEQYF
>.|TRBD2|TRBJ2-3|TRBV6-2/TRBV6-3
TGTGCCAGCAGTTTTTTAGCGGGAAGCACAGATACGCAGTATTTT
CASSFLAGSTDTQYF
>many|TRBD1|TRBJ1-2|TRBV13
TGTGCCAGCAGCTTAGAGGAGGGGACAGGGTTTTATGGCTACACCTTC
CASSLEEGTGFYGYTF
>many|.|TRBJ2-2|TRBV18
TGTGCCAGCTCACCATTGGACGGCACCGGGGAGCTGTTTTTT
CASSPLDGTGELFF
>many|TRBD2|TRBJ2-2|TRBV3-1
TGTGCCAGCAGCCGCCTTACTAGCGTGAACACCGGGGAGCTGTTTTTT
CASSRLTSVNTGELFF
>many|.|TRBJ2-3|TRBV20-1
TGCAGTGCTAGCTGGACTCCCGGTCAGAGGGATACGCAGTATTTT
CSASWTPGQRDTQYF
>.|TRBD1|TRBJ2-2|TRBV9
TGTGCCAGCAGCAAAACCGGGACAGAAACCGGGGAGCTGTTTTTT
CASSKTGTETGELFF
>.|TRBD2|TRBJ2-1|TRBV30
TGTGCCTATGAAGCGGGAGGGAAACACAATGAGCAGTTCTTC
CAYEAGGKHNEQFF
>few|TRBD1|TRBJ1-2|TRBV5-5
TGTGCCAGCAGCGCCACGTTGTCACAGGGGGCCAGTGGCTACACCTTC
CASSATLSQGASGYTF
>many|.|TRBJ1-4|TRBV7-8
TGTGCCAGCAGCTTACCGGGAAGTGAAAAACTGTTTTTT
CASSLPGSEKLFF
>many|.|TRBJ2-3|TRBV6-1
TGTGCCAGCAGTGAAGCGTGGGGCTTGAGCACAGATACGCAGTATTTT
CASSEAWGLSTDTQYF